Following are 29 T cell receptor beta chains from one sample sequenced in a study of cytomegalovirus exposure and HLA in healthy donors. It was with 60 Vbeta and 13 Jbeta primers that the PCR ran. The assay was immunoSEQ multiplex PCR, and TCRdb's table has in-frame clones only and misses some. The sample includes about 150,000 clones, 60% to 80% seen only once; the top ten take around 3.6%. The sample was PBMCs. These receptors originate from a male donor in good health and CMV-seronegative.

V gene TRBV4-1 combines with J gene TRBJ1-4, with a possible D match to TRBD1 (6 bases). CDR3 length: 21 amino acids. Deletions cut 0 bases from V and 0 bases from J, with 23 bases between. CDR1 is MGHRA, CDR2 YSYEKL, per germline. For the CDR3, the DNA is TGCGCCAGCAGCCAAGAAGTGTCGGGGCAGGGGAGACTTGCAACTAATGAAAAACTGTTTTTT. Its protein product is CASSQEVSGQGRLATNEKLFF.

This chain uses TRBV7-8 with TRBJ1-1, with D uncertain. Germline V gene sequence: CDR1 SGHVS, CDR2 FQNEAQ. The V end was cut by 3 bases, the J end by 3 bases, with 5 bases between. The CDR3 has 12 residues. The CDR3: CASSFRDTEAFF. As DNA, the CDR3 is TGTGCCAGCAGCTTCCGGGACACTGAAGCTTTCTTT.

The CDR3 region has the DNA TGCGCCAGCAGCTTGGGGGCAGGGGGCCACGGAGAGACCCAGTACTTC. Translation: CASSLGAGGHGETQYF. The chain joins TRBV5-1 to TRBJ2-5, with 8 bases matching TRBD1. This CDR3 has 16 amino acids. CDR1 is SGHRS and CDR2 is YFSETQ in the germline V gene. Trimming cost V 0 bases and J 4 bases; bases outside gene matches: 8.

The chain carries TRBV7-3 and TRBJ2-2; possible D gene TRBD2, 5 bases. CDR1 SGHTA and CDR2 FQGTGA come from the germline V gene. The CDR3 has 14 amino acids. Trimming took off 2 bases at V and 4 bases at J, with 8 bases between the two ends. The CDR3, as DNA: TGTGCCAGCAGCTTAGCAGCGGTCACCGGGGAGCTGTTTTTT. This translates into CASSLAAVTGELFF.

The chain combines TRBV7-6 with TRBJ2-7, with D perhaps matching TRBD1 (6 bases). The CDR3 length is 15 residues. Trimming removed 0 bases at V and 5 bases at J, with 14 bases between. Per germline, CDR1 SGHVS and CDR2 FNYEAQ. In nucleotides, the CDR3 is TGTGCCAGCAGCTTAGCGGGGGCAGGGGTCCACGAGCAGTACTTC. It specifies CASSLAGAGVHEQYF. The complete variable domain, with remaining parts taken from reference TRBV7-6 and TRBJ2-7, reads GAGVSQSPRYKVTKRGQDVALRCDPISGHVSLYWYRQALGQGPEFLTYFNYEAQQDKSGLPNDRFSAERPEGSISTLTIQRTEQRDSAMYRCASSLAGAGVHEQYFGPGTRLTVT.

The chain employs TRBV6-1 and TRBJ2-7; maybe TRBD1 (6 bases). Trimming took off 8 bases at V and 3 bases at J, with 14 bases between the two ends. This CDR3 region has 13 residues. The germline V gene encodes CDR1 MNHNS and CDR2 SASEGT. The CDR3: CASGGRDHYEQYF. CDR3 DNA sequence: TGTGCCAGCGGGGGCAGGGACCACTACGAGCAGTACTTC.

This rearrangement joins TRBV27 to TRBJ1-1; perhaps TRBD1 as D (6 bases). V was clipped by 5 bases and J by 5 bases, with 15 bases between them. Germline CDR1 is MNHEY and CDR2 is SMNVEV (reference sequence). This CDR3 is built from 14 residues. The DNA of the CDR3 is TGTGCCAGCAGTAGTCAGGGGCGGCGGACTGAAGCTTTCTTT. Translating it yields CASSSQGRRTEAFF.

J is TRBJ2-7 and V is TRBV27, with 7 bases aligning to TRBD1. Germline trimming cut 4 bases from V and 5 bases from J; bases unmatched to any gene: 11. The CDR3 is made up of 15 amino acids. Per germline, CDR1 MNHEY and CDR2 SMNVEV (reference sequence). CDR3 protein: CASSSRRTGLDEQYF. In DNA, the CDR3 is TGTGCCAGCAGTTCCCGCCGGACAGGCCTCGACGAGCAGTACTTC.

The CDR3 nucleotides are TGTGCCACCAGCGGATCCCCGGGACTTCTCACAGATACGCAGTATTTT. Its protein product is CATSGSPGLLTDTQYF. The genes are TRBV15 and TRBJ2-3, with D possibly TRBD2 on 6 matching bases. The CDR3 totals 16 residues. In germline, CDR1 is LNHNV, CDR2 YYDKDF (reference sequence). V gave up 5 bases and J gave up 2 bases, with 17 bases separating them.

The CDR3 spells CASSEVGTQYF. The CDR3, as DNA: TGTGCCAGCAGCGAAGTTGGGACACAGTACTTC. The chain is built from TRBV5-5 and TRBJ2-7, with D possibly matching TRBD1 (6 bases). CDR3 length equals 11 residues. Trimming took off 4 bases at V and 10 bases at J, with 12 bases between the two ends. Germline V lookup: CDR1 SGHKS, CDR2 YYEKEE (reference sequence).

CDR3 sequence reads: CAISETHSDRGRSPDTQYF. CDR3 coding DNA: TGTGCCATCAGTGAGACCCACAGTGACAGGGGGCGAAGCCCAGATACGCAGTATTTT. V and J are TRBV10-3 and TRBJ2-3; 10 positions match TRBD1. CDR3 size: 19 residues. The V gene end was trimmed by 2 bases and the J gene end by 4 bases; junction bases not matched to a gene: 15. CDR1 ENHRY and CDR2 SYGVKD come from the germline V gene.

This clone has only one observation. The rearrangement links TRBV6-1 to TRBJ2-2, with TRBD1 matching 7 bases. This CDR3 has 16 amino acids. Germline trimming cut 4 bases from V and 6 bases from J; bases unmatched to any gene: 11. CDR1 MNHNS and CDR2 SASEGT come from the germline V gene. The CDR3 is CASSGPGQSIPGELFF. For the CDR3, the DNA is TGTGCCAGCAGTGGCCCGGGACAGTCAATCCCCGGGGAGCTGTTTTTT.

In DNA form, the CDR3 reads TGCGCCAGCAGCCAAGCCAGGGTGGACACTGAAGCTTTCTTT. It yields the protein CASSQARVDTEAFF. The gene calls are TRBV4-1 and TRBJ1-1, with D possibly matching TRBD1 (5 bases). CDR3 length equals 14 residues. Germline values: CDR1 MGHRA, CDR2 YSYEKL. Trimming cost V 1 base and J 3 bases, with 9 bases left between them.

This chain's CDR3 is CASSRLSELNTGELFF. The CDR3, as DNA: TGTGCCAGCAGCCGTTTATCCGAGTTAAACACCGGGGAGCTGTTTTTT. The rearrangement uses TRBV11-2 and TRBJ2-2; the D is unclear. The germline V gene encodes CDR1 SGHAT and CDR2 FQNNGV. Trimming took 5 bases from V and 2 from J, leaving 15 bases between them. CDR3 length: 16 residues.

This chain joins TRBV7-6 and TRBJ2-1, with a tentative D call TRBD2 (5 bases). The V gene lost 4 bases and the J gene lost 12 bases, with 19 bases spanning the gap. Germline CDR1 is SGHVS and CDR2 is FNYEAQ. The CDR3 has 14 residues. The CDR3, as DNA: TGTGCCAGCAGCTCGACCCCTGGAGGATCGGGGCAGTTCTTC. Translating gives CASSSTPGGSGQFF.

The V call is TRBV10-2, the J call TRBJ2-6; D not certain. The CDR3 has 17 amino acids. With 6 bases removed from V and 0 bases from J, the gap between germline ends came to 15 bases. Germline V gene lookup returns CDR1 WSHSY and CDR2 SAAADI. The CDR3 coding sequence is TGCGCCAGCAGCCGAGAACTCATGAGCTCTGGGGCCAACGTCCTGACTTTC. Translating gives CASSRELMSSGANVLTF.

The chain is built from TRBV5-8 and TRBJ2-7, with D unclear. CDR3 length: 15 amino acids. V was cut by 2 bases and J by 3 bases, with 15 bases left in between. Looked up from germline, CDR1 is SGHTS and CDR2 is YDEGEE. In nucleotides, the CDR3 is TGTGCCAGCAGCTTTAACGACTTTAGATTCTACGAGCAGTACTTC. Translated, it gives CASSFNDFRFYEQYF.

J is TRBJ2-7 and V is TRBV7-6; perhaps TRBD1 as D (5 bases). Germline CDR1 and CDR2: SGHVS and FNYEAQ. V was shortened by 3 bases and J by 2 bases, with 20 bases between the two germline ends. The CDR3 runs 17 residues. CDR3 bases: TGTGCCAGCAGCTTCCTCGGGTGGCAGGGCAAGACCTACGAGCAGTACTTC. Amino acid sequence: CASSFLGWQGKTYEQYF.

The chain is built from TRBV27 and TRBJ2-2; TRBD2 might be the D (6 bases). There are 15 residues in the CDR3. The germline V gene encodes CDR1 MNHEY and CDR2 SMNVEV (reference sequence). The ends were cut back, 7 bases at V and 3 bases at J, with 15 bases in the middle. DNA for the CDR3: TGTGCCAGCACCCCCGGGGGAAAGGACACCGGGGAGCTGTTTTTT. It yields the protein CASTPGGKDTGELFF.

On this clone: The sample carries other DNA sequences with the same CDR3. The V gene is TRBV30, the J gene TRBJ1-5, with D possibly being TRBD1 (5 bases). V was cut by 0 bases and J by 2 bases, with 5 bases left in between. CDR1 is GTSNPN and CDR2 is SVGIG in the germline V gene (reference sequence). The CDR3 sequence is 13 residues long. The CDR3 DNA reads TGTGCCTGGAGTGTACAGGGCAATCAGCCCCAGCATTTT. Translated: CAWSVQGNQPQHF.

This chain joins TRBV7-9 and TRBJ2-3; 7 nucleotides line up with TRBD2. Per germline, CDR1 SEHNR and CDR2 FQNEAQ (reference sequence). After removal of 6 bases from V and 1 base from J, the junction contained 7 bases not matched to a gene. The CDR3 sequence is 15 residues long. CDR3 region: CASRLTRGGTDTQYF. CDR3 coding DNA: TGTGCCAGCAGATTAACCCGGGGGGGCACAGATACGCAGTATTTT.

The chain is built from TRBV5-4 and TRBJ1-2; possible D gene TRBD1, 5 bases. From germline, CDR1 is SGHNT and CDR2 YYREEE (reference sequence). The CDR3 sequence is 13 residues long. V lost 2 bases to trimming and J lost 3 bases, with 8 bases between them. The CDR3 bases are TGTGCCAGCAGCTTATCGGGGGACTATGGCTACACCTTC. It encodes CASSLSGDYGYTF.

The gene calls are TRBV13 and TRBJ1-4; 7 bases line up with TRBD1. This CDR3 has 15 residues. The V and J ends lost 5 bases and 5 bases, in that order; junction bases with no gene match: 8. Germline lookup yields CDR1 PRHDT and CDR2 FYEKMQ (reference sequence). This CDR3 reads CASSPQGTGNEKLFF. CDR3 nucleotides: TGTGCCAGCAGCCCACAGGGGACGGGAAATGAAAAACTGTTTTTT.

This chain joins TRBV27 and TRBJ2-1, with D possibly matching TRBD2 (5 bases). Germline CDR1 MNHEY, CDR2 SMNVEV (reference sequence). The CDR3 has 17 amino acids. V gave up 8 bases and J gave up 0 bases, with 20 bases separating them. The CDR3 sequence is CASRMRWQRSSYNEQFF. The CDR3 DNA is TGTGCCAGCCGGATGAGATGGCAGCGGAGCTCCTACAATGAGCAGTTCTTC.

The chain combines TRBV7-2 with TRBJ2-2; 7 nucleotides align to TRBD1. Germline assignment: CDR1 SGHTA and CDR2 FQGNSA. This CDR3 contains 16 residues. V lost 5 bases, J lost 4 bases, and 10 bases stayed unmatched. CDR3 protein: CASSGEGQIFTGELFF. The CDR3 DNA sequence: TGTGCCAGCAGCGGAGAGGGACAGATTTTCACCGGGGAGCTGTTTTTT.

The J gene is TRBJ2-1, the V gene TRBV19; 11 nucleotides align to TRBD2. Germline CDR1 and CDR2: LNHDA and SQIVND (reference sequence). This CDR3 has 16 amino acids. Trimming removed 4 bases from V and 7 bases from J; junction bases left unmatched: 9. Here the CDR3 DNA reads TGTGCCAGTAGTACGAACCGACTAGCGGGGAGGAATGAGCAGTTCTTC. This sequence encodes CASSTNRLAGRNEQFF.

The V and J genes are TRBV5-4 and TRBJ2-3; D unclear. The germline gives CDR1 SGHNT, CDR2 YYREEE (reference sequence). The CDR3 totals 14 residues. V lost 2 bases and J lost 1, with 8 bases in between. CDR3 DNA sequence: TGTGCCAGCAGCTTAAGTCAGGGCACAGATACGCAGTATTTT. Protein sequence: CASSLSQGTDTQYF.

The chain carries TRBV6-6 and TRBJ2-7; 10 nucleotides line up with TRBD1. Trimming removed 6 bases from V and 3 bases from J; junction bases left unmatched: 5. Germline V gene sequence: CDR1 MNHNY, CDR2 SVGAGI (reference sequence). This CDR3 is 14 amino acids long. CDR3 sequence: CASRPRDRGYEQYF. CDR3 DNA sequence: TGTGCCAGCAGACCTCGGGACAGGGGCTACGAGCAGTACTTC.

The rearrangement uses TRBV6-5 and TRBJ1-1; 8 bases align to TRBD1. Looked up from germline, CDR1 is MNHEY and CDR2 is SVGAGI. The CDR3 has 15 amino acids. J was trimmed by 5 bases and V by 4 bases; bases with no gene match: 9. As DNA, the CDR3 is TGTGCCAGCAGTTTAGTCGGGCAGGGGGCAACTGAAGCTTTCTTT. Protein product: CASSLVGQGATEAFF.